This TCR beta chain appears in the sequencing data of a study of Ad26.COV2.S vaccination and SARS-CoV-2 variants. Background on the study: The donor participated in the COV1001 trial, in its Ad26.COV2.S arm. The study, taken as a whole, reports: Post-vaccination spike-specific CD8+ and CD4+ T cell responses reportedly had substantial breadth.

The sample's treatment: 15 to 20 received Ad26.COV2.S at low or high dose, single or two shots; about 5 received placebo; per-sample allocation not given. Following the first vaccine or placebo injection, samples were taken on day 63. Donation was by an adult aged 18-55 years who was in Boston. This vaccine is an Ad26 vector that expresses the Wuhan-strain SARS-CoV-2 spike. Data came from immunoSEQ multiplex PCR; TCRdb stores just in-frame clones and leaves some out. The table includes fewer than 400,000 clones, about 86% detected once. Germline assignment: CDR1 MNHEY and CDR2 SMNVEV (reference sequence). With V trimmed by 5 bases and J by 2 bases, 5 bases remained unmatched. This CDR3 has 15 amino acids. On this clone: As yet, its antigen is unknown.

This sequence was found in a person between 18 and 60 years old who received the Ad26.COV2.S COVID-19 vaccine or a placebo. The sample consisted of peripheral blood, taken in a trial of Ad26.COV2.S vaccine versus placebo. The V and J genes are TRBV27 and TRBJ2-7, with 11 bases fitting TRBD2. CDR3 coding DNA: TGTGCCAGCAGTGTACTAGCGGGGGCCCCCTACGAGCAGTACTTC. This translates into CASSVLAGAPYEQYF.